This paragraph reports one T cell receptor (beta chain). What this receptor recognizes is not known. Per-base quality was not reported, and no clone a single base away is much larger than it. The data originate from a study of tumor-infiltrating lymphocytes in oesophageal squamous cell carcinoma (dated by TCRdb to 2016 to 2018). Library preparation was by PCR. TCRdb shows the sequencer as Illumina HiSeq 2000. Using fastp trimming at Q25 and MiXCR clonotype assembly, TCRdb reanalyzed the public sequencing data and kept in-frame beta chains. Every CDR3 protein is listed once, alongside the most common genes and DNA of its rows. The sample table records approximately 20,000 distinct CDR3 sequences; over 40% of these occur just once. The ten top clones hold approximately 13% of the sample. Input material: normal esophageal tissue next to the tumor. The TCR was taken from a male donor with esophageal squamous cell carcinoma.

The CDR3 region: CASSLGVAAEQFF. DNA sequence: TGTGCCAGCAGCTTAGGTGTAGCGGCTGAGCAGTTCTTC. The V and J segments used are TRBV7-6 and TRBJ2-5, and the D gene may be TRBD2, 6 bases matching. The end of the DNA aligns better with TRBJ2-1, so the J call may be wrong. Counted from cysteine to phenylalanine, this CDR3 has 13 amino acids. Only CDR3 DNA remains: 39 bases, in frame from the first base. The CDR1 and CDR2 encoded by the germline V gene are SGHVS and FNYEAQ.